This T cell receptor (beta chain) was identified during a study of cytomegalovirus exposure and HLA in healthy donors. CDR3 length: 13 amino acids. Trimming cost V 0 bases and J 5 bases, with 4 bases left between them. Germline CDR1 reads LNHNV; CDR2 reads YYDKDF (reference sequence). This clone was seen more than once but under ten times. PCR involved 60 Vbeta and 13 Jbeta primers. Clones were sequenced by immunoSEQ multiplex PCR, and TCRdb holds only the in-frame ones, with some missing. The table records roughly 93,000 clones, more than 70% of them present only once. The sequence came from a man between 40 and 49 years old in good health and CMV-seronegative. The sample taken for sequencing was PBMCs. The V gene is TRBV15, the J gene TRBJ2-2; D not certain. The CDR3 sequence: CATSRDTTGELFF. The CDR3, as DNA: TGTGCCACCAGCAGAGATACAACCGGGGAGCTGTTTTTT.